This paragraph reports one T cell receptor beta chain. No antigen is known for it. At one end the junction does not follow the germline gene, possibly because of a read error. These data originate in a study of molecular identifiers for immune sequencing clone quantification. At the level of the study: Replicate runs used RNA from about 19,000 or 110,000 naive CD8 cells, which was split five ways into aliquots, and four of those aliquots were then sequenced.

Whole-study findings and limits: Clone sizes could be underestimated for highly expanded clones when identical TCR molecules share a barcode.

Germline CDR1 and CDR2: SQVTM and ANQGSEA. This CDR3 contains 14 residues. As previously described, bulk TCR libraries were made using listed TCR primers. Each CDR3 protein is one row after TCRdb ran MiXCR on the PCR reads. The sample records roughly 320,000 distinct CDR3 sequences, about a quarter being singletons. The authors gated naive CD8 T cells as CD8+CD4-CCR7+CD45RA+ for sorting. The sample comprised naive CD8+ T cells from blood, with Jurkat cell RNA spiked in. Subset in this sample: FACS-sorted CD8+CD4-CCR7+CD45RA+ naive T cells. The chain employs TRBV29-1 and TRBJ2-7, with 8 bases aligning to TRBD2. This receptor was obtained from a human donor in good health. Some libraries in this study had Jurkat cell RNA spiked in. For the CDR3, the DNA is TGCAGCGTTCTCACGGGGGGGAACGGTGCCGAGAAGTACTTC. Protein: CSVLTGGNGAEKYF.